The next 28 T cell receptor beta chains were all read from a single sample in a study of human T cells and chemical hapten exposure. TCRdb fed the RACE reads into MiXCR, producing one record per CDR3 protein. This table has 180,000 or so distinct CDR3 sequences, roughly 15% appearing once. The sample's time point: patch test 1, 2 weeks after DPC sensitization. As for treatment: therapeutic diphenylcyclopropenone sensitization with weekly scalp DPC. This material consisted of whole blood, taken in connection with sensitization to the hapten diphenylcyclopropenone (DPC). The receptor source for this set is a woman aged 25 to 45 with alopecia areata. Some clones in this sample may be carry-over from other donors' samples.

The genes are TRBV7-2 and TRBJ1-1; TRBD1 matches 7 bases. The CDR3 loop spans 15 amino acids. Germline assignment: CDR1 SGHTA and CDR2 FQGNSA. J gave up 8 bases and V 5 bases, and 14 bases lay outside the gene matches. The CDR3 spells CASSTNPRGRREAFF. The CDR3 nucleotides are TGTGCCAGCAGCACCAACCCGAGGGGGCGTCGGGAAGCTTTCTTT.

The gene calls are TRBV7-3 and TRBJ2-1; TRBD1 might be the D (6 bases). CDR1 SGHTA and CDR2 FQGTGA come from the germline V gene. V shed 4 bases and J shed 10 bases, with 14 bases lying between them. CDR3 length equals 13 residues. As DNA, the CDR3 is TGTGCCAGCAGCTGGGGGCCTCGAGGGGAGCAGTTCTTC. Amino acid sequence: CASSWGPRGEQFF.

This clonotype has more than one count but fewer than ten. This chain links TRBV5-1 with TRBJ2-3; no firm D call. CDR1 SGHRS and CDR2 YFSETQ come from the germline V gene. The CDR3 totals 12 residues. The V end lost 5 bases, the J end lost 1 base, and 5 bases lay between the germline ends. The CDR3 spells CASRTGTDTQYF. The CDR3 nucleotides are TGCGCCAGCAGAACTGGCACAGATACGCAGTATTTT.

V is TRBV6-6 and J is TRBJ2-7; D perhaps matches TRBD2 (6 bases). This CDR3 has 13 residues. The V gene lost 4 bases and the J gene lost 2 bases, with 9 bases spanning the gap. CDR1 and CDR2 (germline): MNHNY, SVGAGI (reference sequence). The CDR3 spells CASSSGGTYEQYF. The DNA of the CDR3 is TGTGCCAGCAGTTCCGGGGGAACCTACGAGCAGTACTTC.

This clonotype was picked up many times. The V and J genes are TRBV14 and TRBJ1-1; D is uncertain. CDR1 and CDR2 (germline): SGHDN, FVKESK. The CDR3 runs to 15 residues. V was pared by 3 bases and J by 1 base, with 12 bases between. CDR3 amino acids: CASSQIGKSNTEAFF. The CDR3 DNA follows: TGTGCCAGCAGCCAGATCGGGAAATCGAACACTGAAGCTTTCTTT.

This clonotype showed up just a few times. The chain couples TRBV6-1 to TRBJ2-3; 12 bases map to TRBD2. This CDR3 has 16 residues. The ends lost 7 bases at V and 4 bases at J; junction bases unmatched: 9. CDR1 and CDR2 (germline): MNHNS, SASEGT. The CDR3 DNA reads as TGTGCCAGCACTAGCGGGAGGGCCCATCTCGCAGATACGCAGTATTTT. It codes for CASTSGRAHLADTQYF.

The chain has TRBV2 and TRBJ1-2, with 8 bases that match TRBD1. CDR3 length: 13 residues. The J segment lost 2 bases and the V segment lost 7 bases, leaving 3 bases of the junction unmatched. Germline assignment: CDR1 SNHLY and CDR2 FYNNEI. The CDR3 nucleotides read TGTGCCAGCACCCGGACAGGGAACTATGGCTACACCTTC. Protein product: CASTRTGNYGYTF.

The chain has TRBV28 and TRBJ1-2, with no clear D. Germline V gene data show CDR1 as MDHEN and CDR2 as SYDVKM. With 3 bases removed from V and 7 bases from J, the gap between germline ends came to 9 bases. The CDR3 runs 12 residues. The CDR3 region is CASSFRERGYTF. The DNA for the CDR3 is TGTGCCAGCAGTTTCCGGGAGCGTGGCTACACCTTC.

This clonotype was seen ten or more times. The chain employs TRBV28 and TRBJ1-6; TRBD1 might be the D (6 bases). V was trimmed by 4 bases and J by 8 bases, leaving 15 bases between them. Germline V gene sequence: CDR1 MDHEN, CDR2 SYDVKM. This CDR3 has 15 residues. CDR3 region: CASSSGLQGHSPLHF. CDR3 coding DNA: TGTGCCAGCAGTTCCGGTCTCCAGGGGCATTCACCCCTCCACTTT.

The rearrangement links TRBV7-2 to TRBJ1-6, with 8 bases that match TRBD1. The CDR3 extends over 15 amino acids. The J segment lost 6 bases and the V segment lost 5 bases, leaving 6 bases of the junction unmatched. CDR1 is SGHTA, CDR2 FQGNSA, per germline. CDR3 sequence reads: CASSPTDRANSPLHF. DNA for the CDR3: TGTGCCAGCAGCCCAACGGACAGGGCTAATTCACCCCTCCACTTT.

The chain uses TRBV7-9 and TRBJ2-7; D unclear. V was shortened by 5 bases and J by 2 bases, with 16 bases between the two germline ends. Per germline, CDR1 SEHNR and CDR2 FQNEAQ (reference sequence). The CDR3 sequence is 15 residues long. CDR3 DNA sequence: TGTGCCAGCAGCCCTCGCGGCAGGAATCCCTACGAGCAGTACTTC. Its protein is CASSPRGRNPYEQYF.

This clonotype was seen only a few times. The CDR3: CASSLYSGFSETQYF. As DNA, the CDR3 is TGTGCCAGCAGTTTATATAGTGGGTTTTCAGAGACCCAGTACTTC. V gene TRBV12-3 or TRBV12-4 combines with J gene TRBJ2-5; D unclear. CDR3 length equals 15 residues. Trimming pared 2 bases from V and 4 bases from J, leaving 14 bases between.

The J gene is TRBJ2-1, the V gene TRBV7-9; 9 positions match TRBD2. Trimming took 7 bases from V and 6 from J; bases not matched to a gene: 10. The CDR3 spans 15 residues. The germline gives CDR1 SEHNR, CDR2 FQNEAQ (reference sequence). CDR3 region: CASTWELAGFNEQFF. The CDR3 DNA is TGTGCCAGCACCTGGGAGCTAGCGGGGTTCAATGAGCAGTTCTTC.

The genes are TRBV6-1 and TRBJ1-1; tentative D call: TRBD1 (5 bases). There are 14 residues in the CDR3. V was trimmed by 3 bases and J by 1 base, leaving 9 bases between them. Germline V gene data show CDR1 as MNHNS and CDR2 as SASEGT. The DNA of the CDR3 is TGTGCCAGCAGTGATGGCCAGGGGAACACTGAAGCTTTCTTT. Translation gives CASSDGQGNTEAFF.

This chain connects TRBV27 to TRBJ1-6; 10 nucleotides line up with TRBD1. V shed 2 bases, J shed 0 bases, and the junction held 7 bases outside the gene matches. The CDR3 covers 19 residues. CDR1 and CDR2 from the germline V gene are MNHEY and SMNVEV (reference sequence). For the CDR3, the DNA is TGTGCCAGCAGTTTACTGACAGGGGGCAGTGGCTCCTATAATTCACCCCTCCACTTT. It encodes CASSLLTGGSGSYNSPLHF.

At least ten counts were recorded for this clonotype. The chain carries TRBV28 and TRBJ2-1, with 7 bases matching TRBD1. V shed 5 bases and J 4 bases; nucleotides not matched to a gene: 2. The CDR3 totals 13 residues. Germline V gives CDR1 MDHEN, CDR2 SYDVKM. The CDR3 sequence: CASSQTGYNEQFF. The CDR3, as DNA: TGTGCCAGCAGTCAGACAGGGTACAATGAGCAGTTCTTC.

V is TRBV6-5 and J is TRBJ1-5; the D gene is possibly TRBD1 (5 bases). Germline assignment: CDR1 MNHEY and CDR2 SVGAGI. V shed 0 bases and J shed 3 bases, with 9 bases lying between them. The CDR3 consists of 15 residues. The CDR3 spells CASSYSTGPNQPQHF. The CDR3 region has the DNA TGTGCCAGCAGTTACTCTACAGGCCCCAATCAGCCCCAGCATTTT.

V gene TRBV5-1 combines with J gene TRBJ2-3; D is perhaps TRBD1 or TRBD2 (6 bases each). V was pared by 2 bases and J by 0 bases, with 19 bases between. CDR1 SGHRS and CDR2 YFSETQ come from the germline V gene. The CDR3 length is 18 residues. CDR3 loop: CASSFGTGAQSSTDTQYF. CDR3 DNA: TGCGCCAGCAGCTTCGGCACGGGGGCTCAATCCAGCACAGATACGCAGTATTTT.

Only a few counts were recorded for this clonotype. The chain links TRBV4-3 to TRBJ2-2; 8 nucleotides match TRBD2. Losses at the gene ends were 5 bases for V and 5 bases for J; bases not matched to a gene: 7. CDR1 and CDR2 (germline): LGHNA, YSLEER. The CDR3 is 15 residues long. In DNA form, the CDR3 reads TGCGCCAGCAGCGAAAGGTCTAGCGGGACCGGGGAGCTGTTTTTT. As protein: CASSERSSGTGELFF.

This clonotype was seen a few times. J is TRBJ2-1 and V is TRBV5-1, with unresolved D. The V end lost 3 bases, the J end lost 6 bases, and 7 bases lay between the germline ends. CDR3 length equals 12 residues. Germline V gene data show CDR1 as SGHRS and CDR2 as YFSETQ. In DNA, the CDR3 is TGCGCCAGCAGCTCGAATTTCAATGAGCAGTTCTTC. This translates into CASSSNFNEQFF.

The chain has TRBV5-4 and TRBJ1-6; D is unresolved. Trimming took off 0 bases at V and 6 bases at J, with 13 bases between the two ends. The germline V gene has CDR1 SGHNT and CDR2 YYREEE (reference sequence). The CDR3 loop spans 16 amino acids. The CDR3 is CASSLVPGGVNSPLHF. CDR3 nucleotides: TGTGCCAGCAGCTTGGTGCCAGGTGGAGTTAATTCACCCCTCCACTTT.

The sample holds a few counts of this clonotype. The J gene is TRBJ2-3, the V gene TRBV3-1; TRBD1 matches 8 bases. The CDR3 runs 14 residues. Unmatched junction bases numbered 0, after V lost 1 base and J lost 3 bases. Germline-derived CDR1 and CDR2 are LGHDT and YNNKEL (reference sequence). The CDR3 DNA sequence: TGTGCCAGCAGCCAAGGGGACAGGACAGATACGCAGTATTTT. As protein: CASSQGDRTDTQYF.

This clonotype was seen a few times. V is TRBV5-5 and J is TRBJ2-5; D may be TRBD1 or TRBD2 (5 bases each). The CDR3 has 15 residues. From germline, CDR1 is SGHKS and CDR2 YYEKEE (reference sequence). The V end was cut by 1 base, the J end by 4 bases, with 14 bases between. The CDR3 loop reads CASSLSEGRGETQYF. The CDR3 DNA is TGTGCCAGCAGCTTGAGTGAGGGGCGAGGAGAGACCCAGTACTTC.

There are a few counts of this clonotype. The rearrangement joins TRBV7-8 to TRBJ2-2; 7 bases fit TRBD1. The germline V gene has CDR1 SGHVS and CDR2 FQNEAQ. The ends lost 2 bases at V and 6 bases at J; junction bases unmatched: 9. The CDR3 is 16 residues long. The CDR3 DNA follows: TGTGCCAGCAGCTTACCCCAGGGGGTTGGGGCCGGGGAGCTGTTTTTT. Encoded protein: CASSLPQGVGAGELFF. Looking up the rest from reference TRBV7-8 and TRBJ2-2 gives the full variable domain: GAGVSQSPRYKVAKRGQDVALRCDPISGHVSLFWYQQALGQGPEFLTYFQNEAQLDKSGLPSDRFFAERPEGSVSTLKIQRTQQEDSAVYLCASSLPQGVGAGELFFGEGSRLTVL.

This clonotype was seen a handful of times. This chain connects TRBV5-4 to TRBJ1-1; possibly TRBD1 for D (5 bases). V dropped 0 bases and J dropped 9 bases, with 15 bases sitting between them. Germline loops: CDR1 SGHNT, CDR2 YYREEE (reference sequence). The CDR3 consists of 14 residues. The CDR3 nucleotides read TGTGCCAGCAGCTTGGCTGCTGGGCAGGGCCAAGCTTTCTTT. Amino acids: CASSLAAGQGQAFF.

The sample holds a few counts of this clonotype. The genes are TRBV6-1 and TRBJ2-3; 9 positions match TRBD2. This CDR3 is built from 17 residues. Germline V CDR1 and CDR2: MNHNS, SASEGT. Trimming at V came to 1 base and at J to 3 bases, leaving 8 bases not matched to a gene. CDR3 in amino acids: CASSEEAGRGGTDTQYF. CDR3 nucleotides: TGTGCCAGCAGTGAAGAAGCTGGGCGGGGGGGAACAGATACGCAGTATTTT.

The chain employs TRBV6-2 or TRBV6-3 and TRBJ2-3; either TRBD1 or TRBD2 may supply D (5 bases each). V was cut by 2 bases and J by 4 bases, with 10 bases left in between. The CDR3 is 14 residues long. Germline CDR1 and CDR2: MNHEY and SVGEGT. The CDR3: CASSYRRGADTQYF. The CDR3 DNA is TGTGCCAGCAGTTACCGTCGGGGCGCAGATACGCAGTATTTT.

This clonotype was counted at least ten times. This rearrangement joins TRBV28 to TRBJ2-1; 11 bases are shared with TRBD1. V gave up 4 bases and J gave up 6 bases; unmatched junction bases: 5. Germline V CDR1 and CDR2: MDHEN, SYDVKM. The CDR3 has 15 residues. CDR3 sequence reads: CASSSGQGAPNEQFF. The CDR3 DNA sequence: TGTGCCAGCAGTTCCGGACAGGGGGCCCCCAATGAGCAGTTCTTC.